The present TCR beta chain was sequenced within a study of cytomegalovirus exposure and HLA in healthy donors. Regarding the study as a whole: Later genetic work tied a missense DCLRE1C variant to beta-chain V and J trimming. In a later analysis, TCR association rates varied by HLA locus: DRB1 most, HLA-C fewest. Cytomegalovirus-associated TCR beta chains were listed, numbering some 150.

Primers: 60 Vbeta forward and 13 Jbeta reverse. Generated by immunoSEQ multiplex PCR, the TCRdb table keeps only in-frame clones and is missing some. The sample lists about 150,000 clones; over 60% were seen once. This clone was seen more than once but under ten times. No antigen is known for it. The J segment lost 4 bases and the V segment lost 5 bases, leaving 8 bases of the junction unmatched. Germline V lookup: CDR1 MNHEY, CDR2 SVGAGI. The length of the CDR3 is 15 residues. This sequence joins TRBV6-5 and TRBJ1-2; 9 bases agree with TRBD1. The TCR originated in a male donor in good health and CMV-seronegative. The sequenced sample consisted of PBMCs. The CDR3 here is CASSLRGQGVYGYTF. CDR3 sequence (DNA): TGTGCCAGCAGTCTCCGGGGACAGGGAGTCTATGGCTACACCTTC.